This is a list of T cell receptor beta chains from one sample in a study of T cell responses to AZD1222 COVID-19 vaccine. The data were produced by immunoSEQ multiplex PCR, yet TCRdb's version contains in-frame clones alone and is incomplete. The sample shows more than 95,000 clones, 70% to 90% of them seen only once. The sample here was peripheral blood, taken on day 0 of AZD1222 vaccination. Receptor source: an adult in good health. CDR3s include the opening cysteine and the closing phenylalanine or tryptophan. D genes are given only for firm matches. For some rows the clone size is stated as once, few or many, or as a class when expanded; others skip it.

D,J,V,size,CDR3,DNA
-,TRBJ1-1,TRBV11-2,-,CASSLALGFEAFF,TGTGCCAGCAGCTTAGCCCTGGGCTTCGAAGCTTTCTTT
-,TRBJ2-7,TRBV19,-,CASKAETGYEQYF,TGTGCCAGTAAGGCAGAGACAGGCTACGAGCAGTACTTC
-,TRBJ1-6,TRBV6-5,-,CASSYGFTGQSSPLHF,TGTGCCAGCAGTTACGGGTTCACGGGGCAGAGTTCACCCCTCCACTTT
TRBD1,TRBJ1-2,TRBV7-3,once,CASSPGQGAGYGYTF,TGTGCCAGCAGTCCCGGACAGGGGGCAGGCTATGGCTACACCTTC
-,TRBJ2-1,TRBV5-1,few,CASSLVTSSEDEQFF,TGCGCCAGCAGCTTGGTTACCAGTAGTGAAGATGAGCAGTTCTTC
TRBD1,TRBJ2-7,TRBV4-1,-,CASSHNPGQSYEQYF,TGCGCCAGCAGCCACAATCCGGGACAGTCCTACGAGCAGTACTTC
-,TRBJ2-7,TRBV6-5,few,CASSYQEGTHEQYF,TGTGCCAGCAGTTACCAAGAAGGCACCCACGAGCAGTACTTC
TRBD1,TRBJ1-4,TRBV30,few,CAWSSPTGGIEKLFF,TGTGCCTGGAGTTCCCCGACAGGGGGCATTGAAAAACTGTTTTTT
-,TRBJ1-3,TRBV6-1,-,CASSDWVGSGNTIYF,TGTGCCAGCAGTGATTGGGTGGGGTCTGGAAACACCATATATTTT
-,TRBJ1-2,TRBV11-2,-,CASSLGEYGYTF,TGTGCCAGCAGCTTAGGGGAGTATGGCTACACCTTC
TRBD1,TRBJ1-1,TRBV6-6,once,CASSTTGGTEAFF,TGTGCCAGCAGTACCACAGGGGGCACTGAAGCTTTCTTT
TRBD1,TRBJ2-7,TRBV10-3,-,CAIRNRGNYEQYF,TGTGCCATCAGAAACAGGGGAAACTACGAGCAGTACTTC
-,TRBJ1-1,TRBV10-2,-,CASGEGGRMNTEAFF,TGCGCCAGCGGTGAAGGGGGTAGAATGAACACTGAAGCTTTCTTT
-,TRBJ2-6,TRBV11-2,once,CASSSLSGSGANVLTF,TGTGCCAGCAGCTCTTTAAGCGGCTCTGGGGCCAACGTCCTGACTTTC
TRBD2,TRBJ2-3,TRBV5-1,-,CASSGRTSGGTDTQYF,TGCGCCAGCAGCGGACGGACTAGCGGGGGCACAGATACGCAGTATTTT
-,TRBJ2-1,TRBV7-3,-,CASSFGGANEQFF,TGTGCCAGCAGCTTTGGGGGGGCAAACGAGCAGTTCTTC
TRBD2,TRBJ2-7,TRBV6-2/TRBV6-3,few,CASSYSGLAHSYEQYF,TGTGCCAGCAGTTACTCTGGACTAGCGCACTCCTACGAGCAGTACTTC
TRBD1,TRBJ1-3,TRBV9,-,CASSVVPEDRTTIYF,TGTGCCAGCAGCGTAGTCCCCGAGGACAGGACGACCATATATTTT
-,TRBJ1-5,TRBV9,once,CASSESRERNQPQHF,TGTGCCAGCAGCGAATCCCGGGAACGCAATCAGCCCCAGCATTTT
-,TRBJ1-3,TRBV5-8,once,CASTTEYSGNTIYF,TGTGCCAGTACTACAGAGTACTCTGGAAACACCATATATTTT
-,TRBJ1-5,TRBV5-8,-,CASSLGGYGNQPQHF,TGTGCCAGCAGCTTGGGGGGGTACGGCAATCAGCCCCAGCATTTT
TRBD1,TRBJ2-3,TRBV18,-,CASSPPGTGVADTQYF,TGTGCCAGCTCACCACCCGGGACAGGGGTTGCAGATACGCAGTATTTT
-,TRBJ1-4,TRBV6-5,-,CASSPGVANEKLFF,TGTGCCAGCAGCCCAGGGGTGGCTAATGAAAAACTGTTTTTT
-,TRBJ2-3,TRBV7-8,-,CASSLAGWGSTDTQYF,TGTGCCAGCAGCTTAGCTGGGTGGGGAAGCACAGATACGCAGTATTTT
-,TRBJ1-3,TRBV2,few,CASWPLDGKTIYF,TGTGCCAGCTGGCCCCTGGACGGGAAGACCATATATTTT
-,TRBJ2-7,TRBV9,-,CASSVGLEGIYEQYF,TGTGCCAGCAGCGTAGGACTGGAAGGAATTTACGAGCAGTACTTC
-,TRBJ1-3,TRBV7-6,once,CASSLGLRAGSGNTIYF,TGTGCCAGCAGCTTGGGATTAAGGGCTGGCTCTGGAAACACCATATATTTT
-,TRBJ2-7,TRBV3-1/TRBV3-2,-,CASSQVRGSEQYF,TGTGCCAGCAGCCAAGTTAGGGGGTCCGAGCAGTACTTC
-,TRBJ1-2,TRBV6-5,-,CASSTNRDKGYGYTF,TGTGCCAGCAGTACAAACCGGGACAAAGGATATGGCTACACCTTC
-,TRBJ2-3,TRBV9,-,CASSVRGSDTQYF,TGTGCCAGCAGCGTGCGTGGATCAGATACGCAGTATTTT
-,TRBJ2-7,TRBV7-2,-,CASSSTGGSYEQYF,TGTGCCAGCAGCAGTACTGGGGGCTCCTACGAGCAGTACTTC
TRBD2,TRBJ2-3,TRBV28,-,CASSTGGPSTDTQYF,TGTGCCAGCAGCACGGGGGGACCTAGCACAGATACGCAGTATTTT
-,TRBJ2-7,TRBV20-1,-,CSARDDDEQYF,TGCAGTGCTAGAGATGATGACGAGCAGTACTTC
TRBD1,TRBJ2-7,TRBV27,once,CASSLQGASLYEQYF,TGTGCCAGCAGTTTACAGGGGGCCTCGCTCTACGAGCAGTACTTC
-,TRBJ1-5,TRBV14,-,CASSLSRDQPQHF,TGTGCCAGCAGCTTAAGCAGGGATCAGCCCCAGCATTTT
-,TRBJ2-1,TRBV7-3,-,CASSRGMGGKNEQFF,TGTGCCAGCAGCCGAGGCATGGGGGGAAAAAATGAGCAGTTCTTC
-,TRBJ2-2,TRBV2,few,CARTKGATGELFF,TGTGCCAGGACCAAAGGAGCCACCGGGGAGCTGTTTTTT
-,TRBJ1-5,TRBV23-1,-,CASSQLATSNQPQHF,TGCGCCAGCAGTCAACTCGCGACTAGCAATCAGCCCCAGCATTTT
TRBD2,TRBJ2-6,TRBV6-1,-,CASSEGTSSGANVLTF,TGTGCCAGCAGTGAGGGGACTAGTTCTGGGGCCAACGTCCTGACTTTC
-,TRBJ1-3,TRBV6-5,-,CASSYSEVAGNTIYF,TGTGCCAGCAGTTACTCAGAGGTTGCTGGAAACACCATATATTTT
-,TRBJ1-3,TRBV27,-,CASSSTGYGNTIYF,TGTGCCAGCAGTTCGACCGGGTATGGAAACACCATATATTTT
TRBD1,TRBJ1-1,TRBV25-1,once,CASSEVRGGSVNTEAFF,TGTGCCAGCAGTGAAGTCAGGGGGGGCAGCGTGAACACTGAAGCTTTCTTT
-,TRBJ2-1,TRBV18,-,CASSPASERGEQFF,TGTGCCAGCTCACCCGCTAGCGAGAGGGGTGAGCAGTTCTTC
TRBD1,TRBJ1-3,TRBV19,once,CASSRDRENGNTIYF,TGTGCCAGTAGTAGGGACAGGGAAAATGGAAACACCATATATTTT
-,TRBJ2-3,TRBV7-6,-,CASSLASFGATDTQYF,TGTGCCAGCAGCTTAGCAAGTTTCGGGGCCACAGATACGCAGTATTTT
-,TRBJ1-2,TRBV12-5,-,CASGLGGRSANYGYTF,TGTGCTAGTGGTTTGGGAGGGAGGAGCGCTAACTATGGCTACACCTTC
-,TRBJ1-1,TRBV27,-,CASSPTGVVMNTEAFF,TGTGCCAGCAGTCCCACGGGTGTGGTAATGAACACTGAAGCTTTCTTT
-,TRBJ1-2,TRBV7-2,-,CASSLAPQGYGHTF,TGTGCCAGCAGCTTAGCGCCCCAGGGTTACGGCCACACCTTC
TRBD1,TRBJ1-2,TRBV5-1,-,CASSLAGTGDGYTF,TGCGCCAGCAGCTTGGCCGGGACAGGGGACGGCTACACCTTC
-,TRBJ2-3,TRBV7-2,-,CASSSYLSTDTQYF,TGTGCCAGCAGCTCCTACCTTAGCACAGATACGCAGTATTTT
-,TRBJ2-1,TRBV27,-,CATVSGSSYNEQFF,TGTGCCACCGTCTCAGGGAGCTCCTACAATGAGCAGTTCTTC